Listed here is a single TCR beta chain. Its target is not known. The data belong to a study of post-analysis software for immune sequencing data. Study findings and constraints: Compared with controls, patients had more of five TRBV segments, including TRBV5-6, TRBV5-1 and TRBV20-1.

Each TCR beta cDNA library carried unique molecular identifiers. T cells numbering about 0.9 to 11 million gave rise to a few hundred thousand cDNA molecules. Using its own MiXCR run on the PCR reads, TCRdb lists one record per CDR3 protein. The sample holds 650,000 to 900,000 distinct CDR3 sequences; around 45% are singletons and the top ten take 4.9%. The germline V and J ends were trimmed by 5 bases and 4 bases, with 32 bases remaining between them. CDR1 SGHTA and CDR2 FQGNSA come from the germline V gene. This CDR3 comprises 20 residues. The sequence derives from a girl aged 10 to 17 with multiple sclerosis. The sequencing sample was made of blood. This chain joins TRBV7-2 and TRBJ1-1, with a weak D call TRBD1 (5 bases). In DNA, the CDR3 is TGTGCCAGCAGCGCCGACCCCCCAGGGCGTTGGGGGAATGGGGCCACTGAAGCTTTCTTT. Amino acids: CASSADPPGRWGNGATEAFF.